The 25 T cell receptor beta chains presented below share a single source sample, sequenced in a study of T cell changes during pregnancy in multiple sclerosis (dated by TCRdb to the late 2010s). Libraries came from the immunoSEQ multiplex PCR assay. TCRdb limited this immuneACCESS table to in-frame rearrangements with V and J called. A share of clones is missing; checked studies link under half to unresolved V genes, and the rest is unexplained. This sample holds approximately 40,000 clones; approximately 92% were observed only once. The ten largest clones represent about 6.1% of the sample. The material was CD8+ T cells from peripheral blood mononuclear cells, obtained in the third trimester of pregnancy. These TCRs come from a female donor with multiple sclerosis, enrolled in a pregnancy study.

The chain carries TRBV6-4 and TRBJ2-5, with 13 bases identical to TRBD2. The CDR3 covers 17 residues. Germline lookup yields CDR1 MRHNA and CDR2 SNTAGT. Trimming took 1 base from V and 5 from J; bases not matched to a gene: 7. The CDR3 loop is CASSDFTSGRARETQYF. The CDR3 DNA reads TGTGCCAGCAGTGACTTCACTAGCGGGAGGGCCCGGGAGACCCAGTACTTC.

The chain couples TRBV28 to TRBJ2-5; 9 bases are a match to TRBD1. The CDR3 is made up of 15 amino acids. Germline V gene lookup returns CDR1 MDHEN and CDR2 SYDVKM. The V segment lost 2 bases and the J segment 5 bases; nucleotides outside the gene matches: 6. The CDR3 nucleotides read TGTGCCAGCAGTTTAGGGACAGGGTCTGGGGAGACCCAGTACTTC. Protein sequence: CASSLGTGSGETQYF.

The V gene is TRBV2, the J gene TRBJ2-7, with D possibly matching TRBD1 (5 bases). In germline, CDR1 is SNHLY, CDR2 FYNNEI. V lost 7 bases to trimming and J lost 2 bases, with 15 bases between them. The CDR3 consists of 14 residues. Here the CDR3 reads CASTLSRAPYEQYF. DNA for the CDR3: TGTGCCAGCACCCTGTCCAGGGCCCCCTACGAGCAGTACTTC.

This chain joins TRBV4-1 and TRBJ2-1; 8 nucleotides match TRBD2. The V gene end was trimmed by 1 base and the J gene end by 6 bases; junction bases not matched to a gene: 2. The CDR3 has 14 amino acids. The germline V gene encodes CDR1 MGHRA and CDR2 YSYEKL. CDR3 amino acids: CASSQGLAGNEQFF. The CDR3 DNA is TGCGCCAGCAGCCAAGGCCTAGCGGGCAATGAGCAGTTCTTC.

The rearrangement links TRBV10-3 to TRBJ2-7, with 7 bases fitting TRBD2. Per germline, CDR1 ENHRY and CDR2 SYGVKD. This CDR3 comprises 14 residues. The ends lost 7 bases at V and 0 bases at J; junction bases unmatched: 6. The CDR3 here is CAITGGGPSYEQYF. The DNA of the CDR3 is TGTGCCATCACCGGCGGGGGTCCCTCCTACGAGCAGTACTTC.

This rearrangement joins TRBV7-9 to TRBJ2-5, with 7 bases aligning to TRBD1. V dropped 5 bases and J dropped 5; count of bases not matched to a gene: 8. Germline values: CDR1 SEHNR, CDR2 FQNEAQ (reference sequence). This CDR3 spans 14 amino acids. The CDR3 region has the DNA TGTGCCAGCAGCACAGGGGTCCCCCGTGAGACCCAGTACTTC. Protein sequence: CASSTGVPRETQYF.

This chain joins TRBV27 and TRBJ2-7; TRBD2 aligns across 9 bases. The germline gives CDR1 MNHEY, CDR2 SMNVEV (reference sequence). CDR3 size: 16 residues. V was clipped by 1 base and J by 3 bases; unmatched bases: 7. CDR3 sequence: CASSLLMGLASYEQYF. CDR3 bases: TGTGCCAGCAGTTTATTGATGGGACTAGCCAGCTACGAGCAGTACTTC.

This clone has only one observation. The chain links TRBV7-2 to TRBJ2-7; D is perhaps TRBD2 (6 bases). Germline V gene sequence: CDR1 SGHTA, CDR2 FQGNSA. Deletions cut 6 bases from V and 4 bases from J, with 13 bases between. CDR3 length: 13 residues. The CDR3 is CASRGDFPYEQYF. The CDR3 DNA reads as TGTGCCAGCAGGGGGGACTTCCCTTACGAGCAGTACTTC. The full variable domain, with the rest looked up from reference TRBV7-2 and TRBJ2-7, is GAGVSQSPSNKVTEKGKDVELRCDPISGHTALYWYRQSLGQGLEFLIYFQGNSAPDKSGLPSDRFSAERTGGSVSTLTIQRTQQEDSAVYLCASRGDFPYEQYFGPGTRLTVT.

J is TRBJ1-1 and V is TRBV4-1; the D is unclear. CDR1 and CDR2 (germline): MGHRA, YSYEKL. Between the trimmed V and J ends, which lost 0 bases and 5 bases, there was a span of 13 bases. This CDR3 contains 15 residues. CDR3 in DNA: TGCGCCAGCAGCCAAGACCCACTCTTCGGGACTGAAGCTTTCTTT. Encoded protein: CASSQDPLFGTEAFF.

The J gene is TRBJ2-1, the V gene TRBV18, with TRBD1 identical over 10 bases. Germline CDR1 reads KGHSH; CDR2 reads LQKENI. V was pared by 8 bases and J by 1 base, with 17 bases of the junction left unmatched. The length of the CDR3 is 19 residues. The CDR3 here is CASTAGQGNNYLSYNEQFF. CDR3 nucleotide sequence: TGTGCCAGCACGGCGGGACAGGGGAATAATTATCTGTCCTACAATGAGCAGTTCTTC.

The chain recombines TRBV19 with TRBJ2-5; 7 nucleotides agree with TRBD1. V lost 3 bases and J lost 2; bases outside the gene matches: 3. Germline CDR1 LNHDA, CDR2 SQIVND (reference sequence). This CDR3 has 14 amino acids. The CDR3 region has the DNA TGTGCCAGTAGTATCCGGGACAGACAAGAGACCCAGTACTTC. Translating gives CASSIRDRQETQYF.

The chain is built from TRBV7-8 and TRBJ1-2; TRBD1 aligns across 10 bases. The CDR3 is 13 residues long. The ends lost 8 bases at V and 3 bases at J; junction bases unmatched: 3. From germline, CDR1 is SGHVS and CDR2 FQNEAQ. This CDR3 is CASSGTGDYGYTF. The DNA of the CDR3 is TGTGCCAGCTCCGGGACAGGGGACTATGGCTACACCTTC.

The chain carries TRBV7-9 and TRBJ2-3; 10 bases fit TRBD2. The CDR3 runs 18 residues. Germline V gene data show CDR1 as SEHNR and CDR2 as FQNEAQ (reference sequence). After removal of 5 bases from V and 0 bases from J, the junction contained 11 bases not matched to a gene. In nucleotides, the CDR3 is TGTGCCAGCAGCCCCAACAGCGGGAGGGTACCTAGCACAGATACGCAGTATTTT. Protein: CASSPNSGRVPSTDTQYF.

The CDR3 sequence: CASSFRIAGVLTGELFF. CDR3 coding DNA: TGTGCCAGCAGCTTCCGGATAGCGGGAGTATTGACCGGGGAGCTGTTTTTT. This rearrangement joins TRBV7-8 to TRBJ2-2; 9 nucleotides agree with TRBD2. Germline V CDR1 and CDR2: SGHVS, FQNEAQ. V lost 3 bases, J lost 5 bases, and 10 bases stayed unmatched. This CDR3 has 17 amino acids.

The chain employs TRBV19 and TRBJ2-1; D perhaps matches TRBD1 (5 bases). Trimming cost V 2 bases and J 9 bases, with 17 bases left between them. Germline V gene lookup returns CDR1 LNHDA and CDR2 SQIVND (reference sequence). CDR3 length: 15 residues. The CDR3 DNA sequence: TGTGCCAGTAGTATACGGGTTGGGGCCCCGGGTGAGCAGTTCTTC. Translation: CASSIRVGAPGEQFF. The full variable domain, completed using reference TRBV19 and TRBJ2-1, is DGGITQSPKYLFRKEGQNVTLSCEQNLNHDAMYWYRQDPGQGLRLIYYSQIVNDFQKGDIAEGYSVSREKKESFPLTVTSAQKNPTAFYLCASSIRVGAPGEQFFGPGTRLTVL.

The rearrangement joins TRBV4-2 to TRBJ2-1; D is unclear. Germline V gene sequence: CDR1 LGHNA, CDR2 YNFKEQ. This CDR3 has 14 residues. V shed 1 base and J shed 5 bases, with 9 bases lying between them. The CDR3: CASSQGQLNNEQFF. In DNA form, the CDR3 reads TGTGCCAGCAGCCAAGGGCAACTAAACAATGAGCAGTTCTTC.

The CDR3 sequence: CASSIDHRDSAFLNTEAFF. As DNA, the CDR3 is TGTGCCAGTAGTATAGATCACCGGGACTCAGCCTTTTTGAACACTGAAGCTTTCTTT. The chain couples TRBV19 to TRBJ1-1; D possibly corresponds to TRBD1 (5 bases). The CDR3 covers 19 residues. V shed 0 bases and J shed 0 bases, with 20 bases lying between them. CDR1 LNHDA and CDR2 SQIVND come from the germline V gene (reference sequence).

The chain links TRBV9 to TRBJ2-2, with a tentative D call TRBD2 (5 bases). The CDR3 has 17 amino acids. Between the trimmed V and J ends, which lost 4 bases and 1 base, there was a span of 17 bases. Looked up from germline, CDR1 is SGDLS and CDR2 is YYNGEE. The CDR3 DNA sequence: TGTGCCAGCAGCTCCACCCAGCAACTAGGGAACACCGGGGAGCTGTTTTTT. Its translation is CASSSTQQLGNTGELFF.

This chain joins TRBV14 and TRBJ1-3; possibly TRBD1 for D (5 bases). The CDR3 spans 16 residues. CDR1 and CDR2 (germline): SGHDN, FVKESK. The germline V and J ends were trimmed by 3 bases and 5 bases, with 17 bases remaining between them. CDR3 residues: CASSHPRAPNRNTIYF. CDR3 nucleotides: TGTGCCAGCAGCCACCCCAGGGCTCCTAATAGAAACACCATATATTTT.

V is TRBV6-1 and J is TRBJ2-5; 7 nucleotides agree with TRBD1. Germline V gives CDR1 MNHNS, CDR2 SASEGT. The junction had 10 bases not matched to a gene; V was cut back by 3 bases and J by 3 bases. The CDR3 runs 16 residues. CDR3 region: CASSELQGFPEETQYF. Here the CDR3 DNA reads TGTGCCAGCAGTGAGTTACAGGGGTTTCCCGAAGAGACCCAGTACTTC.

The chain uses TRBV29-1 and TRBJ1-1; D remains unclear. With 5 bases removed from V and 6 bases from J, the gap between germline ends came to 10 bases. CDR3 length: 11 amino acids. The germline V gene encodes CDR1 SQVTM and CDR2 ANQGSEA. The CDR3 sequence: CSVSGPSEAFF. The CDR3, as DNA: TGCAGCGTTAGCGGCCCCTCTGAAGCTTTCTTT. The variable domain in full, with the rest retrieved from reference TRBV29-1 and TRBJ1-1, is SAVISQKPSRDICQRGTSLTIQCQVDSQVTMMFWYRQQPGQSLTLIATANQGSEATYESGFVIDKFPISRPNLTFSTLTVSNMSPEDSSIYLCSVSGPSEAFFGQGTRLTVV.

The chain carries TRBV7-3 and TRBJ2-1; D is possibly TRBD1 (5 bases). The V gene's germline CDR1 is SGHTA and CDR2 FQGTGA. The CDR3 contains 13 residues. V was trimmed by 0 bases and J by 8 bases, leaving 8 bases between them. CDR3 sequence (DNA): TGTGCCAGCAGCTTAACGGTGGGGCATGAGCAGTTCTTC. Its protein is CASSLTVGHEQFF.

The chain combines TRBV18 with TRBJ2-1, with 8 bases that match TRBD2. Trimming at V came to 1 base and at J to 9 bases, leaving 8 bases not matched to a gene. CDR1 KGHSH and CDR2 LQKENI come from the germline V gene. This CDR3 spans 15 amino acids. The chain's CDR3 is CASSPLWREVPEQFF. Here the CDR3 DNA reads TGTGCCAGCTCACCACTCTGGCGGGAGGTCCCTGAGCAGTTCTTC.

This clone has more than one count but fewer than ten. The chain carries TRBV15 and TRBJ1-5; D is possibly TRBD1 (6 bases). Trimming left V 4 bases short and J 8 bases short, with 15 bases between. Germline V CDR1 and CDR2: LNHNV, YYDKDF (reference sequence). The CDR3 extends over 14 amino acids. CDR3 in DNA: TGTGCCACCAGCATTAACAGGGAAAGTAAGCCCCAGCATTTT. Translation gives CATSINRESKPQHF.

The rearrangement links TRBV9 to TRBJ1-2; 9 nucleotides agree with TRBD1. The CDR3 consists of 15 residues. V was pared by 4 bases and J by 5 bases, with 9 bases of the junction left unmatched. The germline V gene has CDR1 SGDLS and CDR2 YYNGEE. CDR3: CASSPQGQGEYGYTF. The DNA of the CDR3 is TGTGCCAGCAGCCCCCAGGGACAGGGTGAATATGGCTACACCTTC.